Presented here are 30 T cell receptor beta chains from one specimen sequenced in a study of T cells expressing NK-cell markers. TCRdb reprocessed the 5' RACE reads; each CDR3 protein has one entry and no DNA is given. This sample contains around 140,000 distinct CDR3 sequences. Sequencing was performed on blood T cells: a sorted CD56 or NKG2C T cell subset, CD4+ or CD8+ T cells, or bulk PBMC T cells (not recorded which). Receptors were obtained from a man aged 18 to 29 in good health.

The CDR3 sequence is CATTSGTSGINEQFF. This rearrangement joins TRBV15 to TRBJ2-1; the TRBD2 assignment by TCRdb is unverifiable without DNA. This CDR3 is built from 15 residues. The germline V gene has CDR1 LNHNV and CDR2 YYDKDF (reference sequence).

The V call is TRBV12-3 or TRBV12-4, the J call TRBJ2-7; TCRdb names TRBD2, which stays unverified in the absence of DNA. This CDR3 has 14 amino acids. The CDR3 sequence is CASSFLAGTYEQYF.

The chain employs TRBV30 and TRBJ2-1; there is no DNA to check the TCRdb D call of TRBD1. Germline values: CDR1 GTSNPN, CDR2 SVGIG (reference sequence). This CDR3 has 12 amino acids. The CDR3 spells CAGHSGANEQFF.

CDR3 sequence reads: CASSPGSPSSYEQYF. The chain recombines TRBV6-2 or TRBV6-3 with TRBJ2-7; the D call of TRBD1 rests on TCRdb alone, since no DNA is present to check it. Per germline, CDR1 MNHEY and CDR2 SVGEGT. The CDR3 spans 15 residues.

The chain combines TRBV19 with TRBJ2-5; the TCRdb call, TRBD1, lacks DNA for checking. In germline, CDR1 is LNHDA, CDR2 SQIVND (reference sequence). This CDR3 contains 15 residues. The CDR3: CASSWGDRDQETQYF.

The chain uses TRBV4-3 and TRBJ2-3; there is no DNA to check the TCRdb D call of TRBD2. CDR1 is LGHNA, CDR2 YSLEER, per germline. The CDR3 runs 16 residues. This CDR3 is CASSQWAGGLTDTQYF.

The chain employs TRBV29-1 and TRBJ2-1. The V gene's germline CDR1 is SQVTM and CDR2 ANQGSEA. The CDR3 is 16 residues long. CDR3 loop: CSAIQSLPDHYNEQFF.

This chain connects TRBV19 to TRBJ2-1. The CDR3 runs to 14 residues. Germline V CDR1 and CDR2: LNHDA, SQIVND (reference sequence). CDR3: CASSLQVDYNEQFF.

The V and J genes are TRBV5-1 and TRBJ2-1. CDR1 SGHRS and CDR2 YFSETQ come from the germline V gene. The CDR3 has 12 residues. CDR3 loop: CASSFGENEQFF. Using reference TRBV5-1 and TRBJ2-1 for the parts outside the CDR3, the full variable domain is KAGVTQTPRYLIKTRGQQVTLSCSPISGHRSVSWYQQTPGQGLQFLFEYFSETQRNKGNFPGRFSGRQFSNSRSEMNVSTLELGDSALYLCASSFGENEQFFGPGTRLTVL.

The rearrangement joins TRBV5-6 to TRBJ2-1; the D call of TRBD2 rests on TCRdb alone, since no DNA is present to check it. This CDR3 spans 12 amino acids. Germline V gives CDR1 SGHDT, CDR2 YYEEEE. CDR3 sequence reads: CASRRQRDEQFF.

The chain recombines TRBV19 with TRBJ2-2; without DNA, the TCRdb call of TRBD2 cannot be checked. The CDR3 covers 15 residues. Germline V gene sequence: CDR1 LNHDA, CDR2 SQIVND (reference sequence). The CDR3 loop is CASGTGLLNTGELFF.

The rearrangement joins TRBV6-2 or TRBV6-3 to TRBJ2-7; lacking DNA, the TRBD2 call made by TCRdb goes unchecked. Germline CDR1 MNHEY, CDR2 SVGEGT. This CDR3 region has 15 residues. The CDR3: CASSSGGLSSYEQYF.

The chain carries TRBV27 and TRBJ2-2; TCRdb outputs TRBD1, but without DNA this stays unchecked. The CDR3 loop spans 14 amino acids. Germline V gene sequence: CDR1 MNHEY, CDR2 SMNVEV (reference sequence). The CDR3 sequence is CASSRQGNTGELFF.

This chain joins TRBV9 and TRBJ2-5; TCRdb's D call, TRBD1, is unchecked because there is no DNA. The CDR3 covers 14 residues. CDR1 and CDR2 (germline): SGDLS, YYNGEE. CDR3 amino acids: CASSARGYQETQYF.

V usage is TRBV5-1 and J usage is TRBJ1-4; TCRdb lists TRBD1, though no DNA is available to test this call. The germline V gene encodes CDR1 SGHRS and CDR2 YFSETQ. CDR3 size: 14 residues. The CDR3 loop is CASSWTDRPGKLFF.

The chain joins TRBV3-1 to TRBJ2-7; there is no DNA to check the TCRdb D call of TRBD1. The germline V gene encodes CDR1 LGHDT and CDR2 YNNKEL (reference sequence). The CDR3 has 13 amino acids. The CDR3 loop is CASSQDRGYEQYF.

The chain joins TRBV20-1 to TRBJ2-2; TCRdb gives TRBD2 as the D gene, but with no DNA this cannot be confirmed. The germline CDR1 and CDR2 sequences are DFQATT and SNEGSKA (reference sequence). The length of the CDR3 is 21 residues. CDR3 residues: CSARRRSTQGLAGGPPGELFF.

The V and J genes are TRBV19 and TRBJ1-2. The CDR3 covers 14 residues. Per the germline V gene, CDR1 is LNHDA and CDR2 is SQIVND (reference sequence). CDR3 loop: CASSPLSGNYGYTF.

The chain carries TRBV7-9 and TRBJ2-3; the TCRdb D gene call, TRBD1, has no DNA to confirm it. CDR3 size: 15 residues. Germline V gene data show CDR1 as SEHNR and CDR2 as FQNEAQ (reference sequence). The CDR3: CASSSGTTGTDTQYF.

The chain combines TRBV30 with TRBJ1-2; there is no DNA to check the TCRdb D call of TRBD1. Germline V gene lookup returns CDR1 GTSNPN and CDR2 SVGIG (reference sequence). CDR3 length: 14 amino acids. CDR3 amino acids: CAWTVTTALSGYTF.

The V and J genes are TRBV15 and TRBJ2-3; TCRdb returns TRBD1, unconfirmable since there is no DNA. This CDR3 has 12 residues. Germline lookup yields CDR1 LNHNV and CDR2 YYDKDF (reference sequence). This chain's CDR3 is CATQGPTDTQYF.

This sequence joins TRBV9 and TRBJ2-3; TCRdb gives TRBD1 as the D gene, but with no DNA this cannot be confirmed. CDR1 SGDLS and CDR2 YYNGEE come from the germline V gene. This CDR3 comprises 15 residues. The CDR3 protein is CASSAWGVSQDTQYF. The entire variable domain, with the rest obtained from reference TRBV9 and TRBJ2-3, is as follows: DSGVTQTPKHLITATGQRVTLRCSPRSGDLSVYWYQQSLDQGLQFLIQYYNGEERAKGNILERFSAQQFPDLHSELNLSSLELGDSALYFCASSAWGVSQDTQYFGPGTRLTVL.

This chain links TRBV27 with TRBJ2-3; TCRdb returns TRBD1, unconfirmable since there is no DNA. This CDR3 has 14 amino acids. CDR1 is MNHEY and CDR2 is SMNVEV in the germline V gene (reference sequence). The CDR3 spells CASSLTLGTDTQYF.

J is TRBJ2-1 and V is TRBV27; TCRdb outputs TRBD1, but without DNA this stays unchecked. From germline, CDR1 is MNHEY and CDR2 SMNVEV (reference sequence). The CDR3 covers 19 residues. This chain's CDR3 is CASMDGTGGPGPLYNEQFF.

The V and J genes are TRBV5-1 and TRBJ2-1; TCRdb selects TRBD2, and the lack of DNA leaves this call unchecked. This CDR3 is 15 amino acids long. Looked up from germline, CDR1 is SGHRS and CDR2 is YFSETQ. CDR3 loop: CASSPFSGTGDEQFF.

This CDR3 reads CASSMAGARGNTIYF. The V gene is TRBV19, the J gene TRBJ1-3; TCRdb indicates TRBD1, and absent DNA this call remains unverified. CDR1 LNHDA and CDR2 SQIVND come from the germline V gene (reference sequence). The CDR3 runs to 15 residues.

The rearrangement links TRBV27 to TRBJ2-2. This CDR3 region has 13 residues. Germline CDR1 MNHEY, CDR2 SMNVEV (reference sequence). This CDR3 is CASGLRGTGELFF.

This chain connects TRBV6-1 to TRBJ2-5; TCRdb gives TRBD1 as the D gene, but with no DNA this cannot be confirmed. The CDR3 extends over 17 amino acids. Germline CDR1 and CDR2: MNHNS and SASEGT. CDR3 amino acids: CASRGVRDRVYQETQYF.

This chain connects TRBV27 to TRBJ2-1; TCRdb's assignment of TRBD1 cannot be checked, as there is no DNA. The CDR3 loop spans 12 amino acids. Germline V CDR1 and CDR2: MNHEY, SMNVEV (reference sequence). Here the CDR3 reads CASSLLGHEQFF.

The rearrangement joins TRBV7-9 to TRBJ2-1; the TCRdb D gene call, TRBD2, has no DNA to confirm it. The CDR3 runs 15 residues. From germline, CDR1 is SEHNR and CDR2 FQNEAQ (reference sequence). The CDR3 sequence: CASRSSSGTYNEQFF.